The rows below give T cell receptor beta chains drawn from one sample of a study of T cells in localized non-small cell lung cancer. Assay used: immunoSEQ multiplex PCR; TCRdb lists only in-frame clones, some missing. The sample holds roughly 2,200 clones, 30% seen once. This specimen was normal lung tissue next to the tumor, taken before any cancer treatment. These TCRs come from a female donor aged 60 or older with stage I squamous cell lung carcinoma. Both conserved end residues are part of each CDR3. Clone size is not always given. Where it is, it says once, few, many or a class for expanded clones.

>TRBJ1-1|large|TRBV18
CASSPREGYSRTQWTEAFF
>TRBJ2-4|.|TRBV11-3
CASTSRGAKNIQYF
>TRBJ2-2|.|TRBV9
CASSPGTGGTGELFF
>TRBJ1-1|.|TRBV23-1
CASSSGTNTEAFF
>TRBJ1-1|few|TRBV6-8
CASSVLGRKAFF
>TRBJ1-1|.|TRBV9
CASSVAPNTEAFF
>TRBJ2-7|.|TRBV11-3
CASSLRGQVVDEQYF
>TRBJ2-5|few|TRBV25-1
CASSGQGARETQYF
>TRBJ1-6|.|TRBV11-3
CASSPLRENSPLHF
>TRBJ2-2|once|TRBV19
CASSVISGSRGGELFF
>TRBJ2-2|few|TRBV5-1
CASSWGTRNTGELFF
>TRBJ1-3|few|TRBV6-4
CASSYSFGISGNTIYF
>TRBJ1-5|few|TRBV6-8
CASSAASKNQPQHF
>TRBJ1-5|.|TRBV18
CASSGGTAVFSNQPQHF
>TRBJ1-5|few|TRBV6-8
CASLTNPGRGQPQHF
>TRBJ2-2|.|TRBV18
CASAGTGVNGELFF
>TRBJ1-2|.|TRBV19
CASSRQVSYGYTF